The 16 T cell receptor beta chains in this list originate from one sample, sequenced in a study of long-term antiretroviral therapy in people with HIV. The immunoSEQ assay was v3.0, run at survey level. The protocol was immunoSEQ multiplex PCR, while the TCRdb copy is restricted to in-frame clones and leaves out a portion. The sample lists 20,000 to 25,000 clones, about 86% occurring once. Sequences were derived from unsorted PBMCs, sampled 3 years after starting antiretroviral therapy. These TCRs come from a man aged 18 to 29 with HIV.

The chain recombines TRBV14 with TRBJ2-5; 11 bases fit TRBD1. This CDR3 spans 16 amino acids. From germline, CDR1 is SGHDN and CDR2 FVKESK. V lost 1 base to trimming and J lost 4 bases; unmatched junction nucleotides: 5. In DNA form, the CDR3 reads TGTGCCAGCAGCCAAGCGCCGGGACAGGGGGGAGAGACCCAGTACTTC. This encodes CASSQAPGQGGETQYF.

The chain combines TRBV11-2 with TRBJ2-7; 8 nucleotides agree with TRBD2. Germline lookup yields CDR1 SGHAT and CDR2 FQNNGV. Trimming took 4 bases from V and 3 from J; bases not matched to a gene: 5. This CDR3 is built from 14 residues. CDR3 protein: CASSSVLAGYEQYV. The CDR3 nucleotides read TGTGCCAGCAGCTCCGTCCTAGCGGGCTACGAGCAGTACGTC.

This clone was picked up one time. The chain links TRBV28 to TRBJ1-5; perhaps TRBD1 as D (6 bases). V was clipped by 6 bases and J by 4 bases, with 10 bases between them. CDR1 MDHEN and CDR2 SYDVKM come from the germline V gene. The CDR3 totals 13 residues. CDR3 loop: CASSSTGNQPQHF. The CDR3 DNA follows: TGTGCCAGCAGCAGTACAGGGAATCAGCCCCAGCATTTT.

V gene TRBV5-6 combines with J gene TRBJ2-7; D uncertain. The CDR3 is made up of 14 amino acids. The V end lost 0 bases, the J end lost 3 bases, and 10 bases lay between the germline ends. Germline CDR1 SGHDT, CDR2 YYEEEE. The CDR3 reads CASSLEGRNYEQYF. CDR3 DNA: TGTGCCAGCAGCTTGGAGGGCAGAAACTACGAGCAGTACTTC. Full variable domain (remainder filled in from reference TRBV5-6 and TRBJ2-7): DAGVTQSPTHLIKTRGQQVTLRCSPKSGHDTVSWYQQALGQGPQFIFQYYEEEERQRGNFPDRFSGHQFPNYSSELNVNALLLGDSALYLCASSLEGRNYEQYFGPGTRLTVT.

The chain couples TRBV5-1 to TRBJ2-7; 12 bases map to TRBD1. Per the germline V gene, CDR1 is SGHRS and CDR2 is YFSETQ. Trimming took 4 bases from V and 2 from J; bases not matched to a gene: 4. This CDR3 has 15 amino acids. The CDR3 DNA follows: TGCGCCAGCAGCCCCGGGACAGGGGGCACCTACGAGCAGTACTTC. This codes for CASSPGTGGTYEQYF.

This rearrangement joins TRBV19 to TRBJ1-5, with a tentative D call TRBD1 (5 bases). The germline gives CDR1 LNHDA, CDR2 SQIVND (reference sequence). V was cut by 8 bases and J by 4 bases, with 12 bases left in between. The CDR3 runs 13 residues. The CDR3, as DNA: TGTGCCAGTGTTAGGGGAGTGAATCAGCCCCAGCATTTT. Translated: CASVRGVNQPQHF.

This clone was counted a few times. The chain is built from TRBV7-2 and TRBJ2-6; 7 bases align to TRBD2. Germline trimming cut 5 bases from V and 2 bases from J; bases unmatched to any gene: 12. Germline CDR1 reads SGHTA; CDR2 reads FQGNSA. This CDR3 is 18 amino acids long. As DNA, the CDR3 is TGTGCCAGCAGCCTCTGGAGGGCGCTAGCGGCTGGGGCCAACGTCCTGACTTTC. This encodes CASSLWRALAAGANVLTF.

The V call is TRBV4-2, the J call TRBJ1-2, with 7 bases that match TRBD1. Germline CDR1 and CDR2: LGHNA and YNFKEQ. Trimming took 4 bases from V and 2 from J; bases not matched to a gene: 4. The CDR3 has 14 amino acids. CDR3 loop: CASSLATGNYGYTF. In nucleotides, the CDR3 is TGTGCCAGCAGCCTTGCGACAGGGAACTATGGCTACACCTTC.

The CDR3 loop is CASSPGGTDTQYF. Here the CDR3 DNA reads TGTGCCAGCAGTCCGGGGGGAACAGATACGCAGTATTTT. This chain joins TRBV21-1 and TRBJ2-3; the table calls TRBD2, which could not be checked here. TRBV21-1 is annotated as a pseudogene. There are 13 residues in the CDR3.

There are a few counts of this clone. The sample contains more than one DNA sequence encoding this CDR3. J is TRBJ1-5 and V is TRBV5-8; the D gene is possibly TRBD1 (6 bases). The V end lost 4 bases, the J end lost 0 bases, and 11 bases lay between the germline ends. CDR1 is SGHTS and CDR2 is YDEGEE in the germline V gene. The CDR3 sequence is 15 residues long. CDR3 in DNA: TGTGCCAGCAGCATACAGGGCTATAGCAATCAGCCCCAGCATTTT. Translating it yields CASSIQGYSNQPQHF.

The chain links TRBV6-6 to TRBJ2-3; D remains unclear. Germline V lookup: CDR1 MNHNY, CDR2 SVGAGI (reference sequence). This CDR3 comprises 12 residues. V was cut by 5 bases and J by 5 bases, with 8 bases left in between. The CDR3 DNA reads TGTGCCAGCAGTCTCCAGCAAGATACGCAGTATTTT. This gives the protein CASSLQQDTQYF.

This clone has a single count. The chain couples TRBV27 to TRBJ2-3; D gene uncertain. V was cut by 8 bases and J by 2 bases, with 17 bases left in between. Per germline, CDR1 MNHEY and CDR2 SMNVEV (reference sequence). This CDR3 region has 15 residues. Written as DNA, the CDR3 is TGTGCCAGCTCCGCCTTAATGGGCTACACAGATACGCAGTATTTT. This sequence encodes CASSALMGYTDTQYF.

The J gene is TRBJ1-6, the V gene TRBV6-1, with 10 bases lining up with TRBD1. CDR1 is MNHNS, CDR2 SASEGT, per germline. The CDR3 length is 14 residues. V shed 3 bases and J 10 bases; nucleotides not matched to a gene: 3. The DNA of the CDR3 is TGTGCCAGCAGTGACGGACAGGGGGGCTCACCCCTCCACTTT. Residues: CASSDGQGGSPLHF.

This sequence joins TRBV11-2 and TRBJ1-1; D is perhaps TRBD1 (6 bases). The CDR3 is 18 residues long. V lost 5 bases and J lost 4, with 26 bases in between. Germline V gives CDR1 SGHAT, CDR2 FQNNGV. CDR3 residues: CASSLGRLLGGQPTEAFF. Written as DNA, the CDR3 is TGTGCCAGCAGCCTAGGAAGACTTTTGGGGGGACAACCCACTGAAGCTTTCTTT. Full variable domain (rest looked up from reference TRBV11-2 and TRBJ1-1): EAGVAQSPRYKIIEKRQSVAFWCNPISGHATLYWYQQILGQGPKLLIQFQNNGVVDDSQLPKDRFSAERLKGVDSTLKIQPAKLEDSAVYLCASSLGRLLGGQPTEAFFGQGTRLTVV.

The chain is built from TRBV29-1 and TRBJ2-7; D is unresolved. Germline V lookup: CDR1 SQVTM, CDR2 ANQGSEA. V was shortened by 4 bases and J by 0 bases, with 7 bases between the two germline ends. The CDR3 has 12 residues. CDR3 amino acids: CSVAASSYEQYF. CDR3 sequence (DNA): TGCAGCGTTGCCGCTAGCTCCTACGAGCAGTACTTC.

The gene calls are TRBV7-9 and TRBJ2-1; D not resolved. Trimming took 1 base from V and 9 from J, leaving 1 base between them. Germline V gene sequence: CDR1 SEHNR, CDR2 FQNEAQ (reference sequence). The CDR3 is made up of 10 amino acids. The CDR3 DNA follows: TGTGCCAGCAGCTTAGTTGAGCAGTTCTTC. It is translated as CASSLVEQFF.